Listed here are 22 T cell receptor beta chains from one sample, sequenced in a study of blood T cell repertoires in COVID-19 (dated by TCRdb to about 2020). Library generation was performed with the immunoSEQ multiplex PCR assay. Drawn from immuneACCESS, this table holds only the in-frame rearrangements with V and J called that TCRdb kept. Clones are partly lost; checked studies trace under half to an unresolved V gene and leave the rest unexplained. The table for this sample lists about 300,000 clones; roughly 84% of them were counted only once. The ten largest clones take up roughly 1.5% of the sample. What was sequenced was peripheral blood. The receptors here all came from a human donor with COVID-19, enrolled during active disease. The donor label of this sample is uncertain.

This clone showed up just once. Sequence at one end of the junction differs from germline and may be a read error. The CDR3, as DNA: TGTGCCAGCTCAGCACCGGGACAGAGCTACAATGAGCAGTTCTTC. As protein: CASSAPGQSYNEQFF. The chain recombines TRBV18 with TRBJ2-1; 7 bases are shared with TRBD1. The CDR3 sequence is 15 residues long. Per germline, CDR1 KGHSH and CDR2 LQKENI.

The CDR3 DNA reads TGTGCCTGGAGTGTACCGGATATTCGGGCTTATTCGGGCCTCGGACTAGCGGACTCCTACGAGCAGTACTTC. It codes for CAWSVPDIRAYSGLGLADSYEQYF. The chain joins TRBV30 to TRBJ2-7; the match to TRBD2 covers 10 bases. Germline CDR1 is GTSNPN and CDR2 is SVGIG (reference sequence). This CDR3 spans 24 amino acids. The J segment lost 0 bases and the V segment lost 0 bases, leaving 29 bases of the junction unmatched.

The chain couples TRBV6-1 to TRBJ1-5, with 8 bases aligning to TRBD1. With V trimmed by 4 bases and J by 0 bases, 5 bases remained unmatched. Germline V gene data show CDR1 as MNHNS and CDR2 as SASEGT. The CDR3 runs to 16 residues. The CDR3 reads CASSAQGQASNQPQHF. The CDR3 DNA follows: TGTGCCAGCAGTGCCCAGGGACAGGCTAGCAATCAGCCCCAGCATTTT.

Notes on this clone: A much larger clone sits a single nucleotide away, making a read error possible. Within the sample, other DNA sequences also encode this same CDR3. The chain is built from TRBV5-4 and TRBJ2-3; 16 positions agree with TRBD2. CDR1 is SGHNT, CDR2 YYREEE, per germline (reference sequence). This CDR3 spans 19 amino acids. V trimming: 4 bases; J trimming: 3 bases; junction bases outside the gene matches: 11. CDR3 nucleotides: TGTGCCAGCAGCAGGGGACTAGCGGGAGGGCCAGGAGGAACAGATACGCAGTATTTT. Amino acids: CASSRGLAGGPGGTDTQYF. Together with reference TRBV5-4 and TRBJ2-3, the CDR3 gives the full variable domain: ETGVTQSPTHLIKTRGQQVTLRCSSQSGHNTVSWYQQALGQGPQFIFQYYREEENGRGNFPPRFSGLQFPNYSSELNVNALELDDSALYLCASSRGLAGGPGGTDTQYFGPGTRLTVL.

The chain is built from TRBV5-6 and TRBJ1-2; D perhaps matches TRBD1 (6 bases). The V and J ends lost 4 bases and 5 bases respectively, with 18 bases between them. CDR3 length equals 15 residues. The germline V gene encodes CDR1 SGHDT and CDR2 YYEEEE. The CDR3 region has the DNA TGTGCCAGCAGCCCAACAAGACAGGTGCGGTATGGCTACACCTTC. It yields the protein CASSPTRQVRYGYTF.

In this sample, this clone turned up once. This sample includes further DNA sequences coding for the same CDR3. This rearrangement joins TRBV6-5 to TRBJ2-3, with a possible D match to TRBD2 (6 bases). Between the trimmed V and J ends, which lost 8 bases and 3 bases, there was a span of 12 bases. Per the germline V gene, CDR1 is MNHEY and CDR2 is SVGAGI. CDR3 length: 13 amino acids. This chain's CDR3 is CASRRGLTDTQYF. Written as DNA, the CDR3 is TGTGCCAGCCGGCGGGGCCTTACAGATACGCAGTATTTT.

The gene calls are TRBV7-9 and TRBJ1-1, with no clear D. Germline values: CDR1 SEHNR, CDR2 FQNEAQ (reference sequence). There are 12 residues in the CDR3. The V end was cut by 5 bases, the J end by 8 bases, with 12 bases between. Here the CDR3 reads CASSPTHREAFF. The CDR3 bases are TGTGCCAGCAGCCCCACACACCGCGAAGCTTTCTTT.

This chain uses TRBV19 with TRBJ1-3; 9 bases match TRBD1. The length of the CDR3 is 16 residues. The germline CDR1 and CDR2 sequences are LNHDA and SQIVND (reference sequence). Trimming took 4 bases from V and 3 from J; bases not matched to a gene: 7. For the CDR3, the DNA is TGTGCCAGTAGTAAGATACAGGGGGCTGGTGGAAACACCATATATTTT. Residues: CASSKIQGAGGNTIYF.

This clone was seen a few times. The V and J genes are TRBV7-3 and TRBJ1-1, with a tentative D call TRBD1 (6 bases). The V gene lost 5 bases and the J gene lost 8 bases, with 15 bases spanning the gap. CDR1 is SGHTA, CDR2 FQGTGA, per germline. The CDR3 contains 13 residues. The CDR3 DNA reads as TGTGCCAGCAGCCCCGGCCGACAGGCAGAAGCTTTCTTT. Its translation is CASSPGRQAEAFF.

This rearrangement joins TRBV11-2 to TRBJ1-1; 7 bases agree with TRBD1. V gave up 1 base and J gave up 4 bases; unmatched junction bases: 6. CDR3 size: 15 residues. Germline CDR1 and CDR2: SGHAT and FQNNGV. CDR3 loop: CASSLGKGASTEAFF. Here the CDR3 DNA reads TGTGCCAGCAGCTTAGGTAAGGGGGCGAGCACTGAAGCTTTCTTT.

The genes are TRBV30 and TRBJ2-1; D is uncertain. V shed 0 bases and J shed 0 bases, with 9 bases lying between them. The CDR3 is made up of 15 amino acids. Per the germline V gene, CDR1 is GTSNPN and CDR2 is SVGIG (reference sequence). The CDR3: CAWSVPFSSYNEQFF. CDR3 in DNA: TGTGCCTGGAGTGTTCCCTTTAGCTCCTACAATGAGCAGTTCTTC.

This clone was observed a handful of times. This chain uses TRBV6-5 with TRBJ1-1; no clear D gene. Germline CDR1 MNHEY, CDR2 SVGAGI. The CDR3 loop spans 14 amino acids. Trimming stripped 0 bases from V and 1 base from J, with 6 bases between. CDR3 bases: TGTGCCAGCAGTTACTCGCCAGGGAACACTGAAGCTTTCTTT. It encodes CASSYSPGNTEAFF.

The rearrangement links TRBV4-1 to TRBJ1-2, with 8 bases aligning to TRBD1. This CDR3 has 14 amino acids. V was pared by 5 bases and J by 2 bases, with 4 bases of the junction left unmatched. Germline CDR1 is MGHRA and CDR2 is YSYEKL. The CDR3 nucleotides are TGCGCCAGCAGCGCTCGACAGGGGAACTATGGCTACACCTTC. It encodes CASSARQGNYGYTF.

The chain couples TRBV7-3 to TRBJ2-3; 7 bases are shared with TRBD2. Germline values: CDR1 SGHTA, CDR2 FQGTGA. This CDR3 has 14 amino acids. The trim removed 2 bases at V and 6 bases at J, leaving 5 bases unmatched. The CDR3 protein is CASSLGLGSDTQYF. In DNA, the CDR3 is TGTGCCAGCAGCTTAGGACTAGGTAGCGATACGCAGTATTTT.

The chain couples TRBV12-3 or TRBV12-4 to TRBJ1-2; D is unresolved. V lost 6 bases to trimming and J lost 5 bases, with 4 bases between them. There are 10 residues in the CDR3. CDR3 sequence (DNA): TGTGCCAGCAGAATATATGGCTACACCTTC. Protein product: CASRIYGYTF.

The chain employs TRBV7-6 and TRBJ2-7; 12 nucleotides match TRBD2. The CDR3 runs to 16 residues. The V gene's germline CDR1 is SGHVS and CDR2 FNYEAQ. Trimming removed 5 bases from V and 2 bases from J; junction bases left unmatched: 7. CDR3 in DNA: TGTGCCAGCAGCCCCCTCAGACTAGCGGGAGCCTACGAGCAGTACTTC. Protein sequence: CASSPLRLAGAYEQYF.

The chain carries TRBV20-1 and TRBJ2-7; no clear D. V lost 3 bases, J lost 3 bases, and 12 bases lay in between. CDR1 is DFQATT, CDR2 SNEGSKA, per germline (reference sequence). The CDR3 is made up of 13 amino acids. CDR3 DNA: TGCAGTGCTAGTAAAGTAGTCGACTACGAGCAGTACTTC. Translation gives CSASKVVDYEQYF.

The chain combines TRBV6-2 or TRBV6-3 with TRBJ2-1; D gene ambiguous. This CDR3 is 15 amino acids long. Trimming stripped 4 bases from V and 4 bases from J, with 14 bases between. Germline values: CDR1 MNHEY, CDR2 SVGEGT. CDR3 DNA: TGTGCCAGCAGTTTTACTTCCCCCGGTTACAATGAGCAGTTCTTC. Its protein is CASSFTSPGYNEQFF.

This clone turned up a few times. The chain joins TRBV10-3 to TRBJ1-2, with 7 bases identical to TRBD1. The CDR3 length is 14 residues. V dropped 9 bases and J dropped 0; count of bases not matched to a gene: 7. Germline lookup yields CDR1 ENHRY and CDR2 SYGVKD. CDR3 region: CAMTTGRANYGYTF. DNA for the CDR3: TGTGCCATGACGACAGGGCGGGCTAACTATGGCTACACCTTC.

This clone was seen just once. The V and J genes are TRBV9 and TRBJ1-6; unclear D gene. Germline assignment: CDR1 SGDLS and CDR2 YYNGEE. The CDR3 runs to 15 residues. V shed 3 bases and J shed 6 bases, with 13 bases lying between them. The CDR3 nucleotides read TGTGCCAGCAGCGAGGGAGCCGGGAGTAATTCACCCCTCCACTTT. It codes for CASSEGAGSNSPLHF.

V usage is TRBV5-8 and J usage is TRBJ1-1; D unclear. CDR3 length: 13 residues. The V end lost 4 bases, the J end lost 5 bases, and 12 bases lay between the germline ends. Looked up from germline, CDR1 is SGHTS and CDR2 is YDEGEE. DNA of the CDR3: TGTGCCAGCAGCAGGGAGTTGCAAACTGAAGCTTTCTTT. This translates into CASSRELQTEAFF.

This clone has only one observation. The chain links TRBV7-9 to TRBJ2-3, with D tentatively TRBD1 (5 bases). This CDR3 spans 13 amino acids. Germline V lookup: CDR1 SEHNR, CDR2 FQNEAQ (reference sequence). With 5 bases removed from V and 4 bases from J, the gap between germline ends came to 10 bases. For the CDR3, the DNA is TGTGCCAGCAGCGGCCAGACAGCAGATACGCAGTATTTT. The encoded protein is CASSGQTADTQYF.